The present TCR beta chain was sequenced within a study of T cells in Graves' hyperthyroidism and ophthalmopathy. General study findings and limits: The model identified upcoming ophthalmopathy a median 6.5 months ahead of onset. Among clonotypes expanded in thyroid above 0.001, most were also found in blood.

RNA transcripts served as the template for amplifying TCR beta CDR3 regions. The HTBI set primed first-round TCR CDR3 RT-PCR. MiXCR was run by TCRdb on the multiplex PCR reads, yielding one entry per CDR3 protein. The profile shows a few hundred thousand distinct CDR3 sequences, roughly an eighth of them singletons. Remarks on this clonotype: What it binds is not known.

Thyroid ultrasound and orbital computed tomography, with clinical symptoms and serum thyroxine and TRAb, informed diagnoses. The authors took PBMCs from over 8.5 ml fresh peripheral blood. With 5 bases removed from V and 0 bases from J, the gap between germline ends came to 17 bases. This CDR3 is built from 17 residues. Sequencing was performed on blood. The genes are TRBV12-3 or TRBV12-4 and TRBJ2-1; TRBD1 or TRBD2 may be the D gene (5 bases each). The source of this sequence is a woman in her 40s with Graves' ophthalmopathy. In DNA, the CDR3 is TGTGCCAGCAGTCTGGGGACCCCTTACTTCTCCTACAATGAGCAGTTCTTC. It encodes CASSLGTPYFSYNEQFF.